The 28 T cell receptor beta chains below all came from one sample that was sequenced in a study of blood T cell repertoires in COVID-19 (dated by TCRdb to about 2020). The library was produced with the immunoSEQ multiplex PCR assay. The table comes from immuneACCESS by way of TCRdb, which keeps in-frame sequences with V and J called. Part of the clones is missing from these tables; in studies checked, under half for an unresolved V gene and the rest for unknown reasons. The table for this sample lists roughly 120,000 clones; roughly 84% of them were counted only once. Jointly, the top ten make up roughly 8.1% of the sample. What was sequenced was peripheral blood. The receptors derive from a woman between 65 and 79 years old who had recovered from COVID-19.

The chain links TRBV7-2 to TRBJ1-2; 7 bases line up with TRBD1. V lost 6 bases to trimming and J lost 4 bases; unmatched junction nucleotides: 8. The CDR3 is 14 amino acids. Germline loops: CDR1 SGHTA, CDR2 FQGNSA. CDR3 protein: CASSLRDSTYGYTF. The DNA of the CDR3 is TGTGCCAGCAGTCTCCGGGACAGCACCTATGGCTACACCTTC. Variable domain in full (rest from reference TRBV7-2 and TRBJ1-2): GAGVSQSPSNKVTEKGKDVELRCDPISGHTALYWYRQSLGQGLEFLIYFQGNSAPDKSGLPSDRFSAERTGGSVSTLTIQRTQQEDSAVYLCASSLRDSTYGYTFGSGTRLTVV.

The genes are TRBV7-2 and TRBJ2-2; 8 bases are a match to TRBD2. Germline V gene lookup returns CDR1 SGHTA and CDR2 FQGNSA. This CDR3 comprises 14 residues. The V segment lost 3 bases and the J segment 6 bases; nucleotides outside the gene matches: 3. This CDR3 is CASSFRTSPGELFF. Here the CDR3 DNA reads TGTGCCAGCAGCTTCCGGACTAGCCCCGGGGAGCTGTTTTTT.

This chain links TRBV7-2 with TRBJ2-5; no firm D call. CDR3 length equals 13 residues. V lost 7 bases and J 3 bases, leaving 12 bases between the germline ends. Germline V gene lookup returns CDR1 SGHTA and CDR2 FQGNSA. The CDR3 coding sequence is TGTGCCAGCACCCTTATTCGGGAAGAGACCCAGTACTTC. Encoded protein: CASTLIREETQYF.

The chain recombines TRBV18 with TRBJ2-7; TRBD2 agrees at 9 bases. In germline, CDR1 is KGHSH, CDR2 LQKENI. The CDR3 is made up of 14 amino acids. V lost 2 bases and J lost 6; bases outside the gene matches: 5. The CDR3 bases are TGTGCCAGCTCACCAAGGACTAGCGAGGGCGAGCAGTACTTC. As protein: CASSPRTSEGEQYF. Supplemented by reference TRBV18 and TRBJ2-7, the full variable domain reads NAGVMQNPRHLVRRRGQEARLRCSPMKGHSHVYWYRQLPEEGLKFMVYLQKENIIDESGMPKERFSAEFPKEGPSILRIQQVVRGDSAAYFCASSPRTSEGEQYFGPGTRLTVT.

The chain has TRBV14 and TRBJ1-2, with D unclear. The length of the CDR3 is 13 residues. Trimming removed 1 base at V and 6 bases at J, with 9 bases between. Germline CDR1 SGHDN, CDR2 FVKESK. The CDR3 sequence is CASSQGASDGYTF. The DNA of the CDR3 is TGTGCCAGCAGCCAAGGGGCATCGGATGGCTACACCTTC.

The gene calls are TRBV29-1 and TRBJ2-5, with no clear D. V lost 0 bases and J lost 0, with 5 bases in between. The germline CDR1 and CDR2 sequences are SQVTM and ANQGSEA. This CDR3 comprises 13 residues. The CDR3 loop is CSVEEHHQETQYF. The CDR3 nucleotides are TGCAGCGTTGAAGAACATCACCAAGAGACCCAGTACTTC. The variable domain in full, with the rest retrieved from reference TRBV29-1 and TRBJ2-5, is SAVISQKPSRDICQRGTSLTIQCQVDSQVTMMFWYRQQPGQSLTLIATANQGSEATYESGFVIDKFPISRPNLTFSTLTVSNMSPEDSSIYLCSVEEHHQETQYFGPGTRLLVL.

This chain links TRBV4-1 with TRBJ2-5; no clear D. CDR3 length equals 13 residues. Trimming took 3 bases from V and 3 from J, leaving 8 bases between them. Germline V lookup: CDR1 MGHRA, CDR2 YSYEKL. Here the CDR3 reads CASSQAGEETQYF. In DNA form, the CDR3 reads TGCGCCAGCAGCCAGGCCGGAGAAGAGACCCAGTACTTC.

The rearrangement uses TRBV7-2 and TRBJ1-5; D gene unclear. The germline gives CDR1 SGHTA, CDR2 FQGNSA. V lost 2 bases and J lost 4, with 9 bases in between. The CDR3 runs to 14 residues. The CDR3 spells CASSLYNLNQPQHF. For the CDR3, the DNA is TGTGCCAGCAGCTTATATAATTTGAATCAGCCCCAGCATTTT.

The gene calls are TRBV9 and TRBJ1-6; D is perhaps TRBD1 (6 bases). The CDR3 sequence is 13 residues long. Germline loops: CDR1 SGDLS, CDR2 YYNGEE. Trimming stripped 3 bases from V and 11 bases from J, with 12 bases between. The CDR3 region is CASSAPGQAPLHF. CDR3 nucleotide sequence: TGTGCCAGCAGCGCCCCGGGACAAGCACCCCTCCACTTT. The complete variable domain, with remaining parts taken from reference TRBV9 and TRBJ1-6, reads DSGVTQTPKHLITATGQRVTLRCSPRSGDLSVYWYQQSLDQGLQFLIQYYNGEERAKGNILERFSAQQFPDLHSELNLSSLELGDSALYFCASSAPGQAPLHFGNGTRLTVT.

This clone was seen only once. The chain links TRBV20-1 to TRBJ2-7; D remains ambiguous. The germline V and J ends were trimmed by 5 bases and 7 bases, with 9 bases remaining between them. This CDR3 spans 10 amino acids. The germline V gene has CDR1 DFQATT and CDR2 SNEGSKA (reference sequence). The CDR3 loop is CSAPLEEQYF. CDR3 DNA sequence: TGCAGTGCTCCCTTGGAGGAGCAGTACTTC.

The J gene is TRBJ2-7, the V gene TRBV9; a weak D match, TRBD1 (5 bases). Germline V gene data show CDR1 as SGDLS and CDR2 as YYNGEE. V dropped 0 bases and J dropped 3 bases, with 13 bases sitting between them. This CDR3 is built from 15 residues. The CDR3 protein is CASSVALGHFYEQYF. The DNA for the CDR3 is TGTGCCAGCAGCGTAGCCCTTGGACACTTCTACGAGCAGTACTTC.

This clone was detected only a few times. V gene TRBV27 combines with J gene TRBJ2-7, with D possibly being TRBD1 (6 bases). Trimming shortened V by 5 bases and J by 0 bases, and 11 bases separated the two germline ends. The length of the CDR3 is 14 residues. In germline, CDR1 is MNHEY, CDR2 SMNVEV (reference sequence). CDR3 nucleotides: TGTGCCAGCAGTGTAAGAGGGGGCTCCTACGAGCAGTACTTC. Protein: CASSVRGGSYEQYF.

The rearrangement uses TRBV20-1 and TRBJ1-4; tentative D call: TRBD1 (5 bases). CDR1 and CDR2 (germline): DFQATT, SNEGSKA (reference sequence). The V gene lost 3 bases and the J gene lost 13 bases, with 24 bases spanning the gap. The CDR3 has 15 amino acids. CDR3 sequence (DNA): TGCAGTGCTAGTGAAAAGGGAGGACCCAAAGGGGTACTGTTTTTT. This sequence encodes CSASEKGGPKGVLFF.

Worth noting for this clone: Compared with germline, one end of the junction differs, possibly owing to a read error. The chain has TRBV4-3 and TRBJ2-3; tentatively, D is TRBD2 (6 bases). Per the germline V gene, CDR1 is LGHNA and CDR2 is YSLEER. The CDR3 is 19 residues long. The CDR3 here is CASSQGASTGVVGTDTQYF. The CDR3 nucleotides are TGCGCCAGCAGTCAAGGCGCTTCTACGGGGGTGGTCGGCACAGATACGCAGTATTTT.

This clone was detected once. This sequence joins TRBV30 and TRBJ1-3, with 7 bases that match TRBD1. Germline V CDR1 and CDR2: GTSNPN, SVGIG (reference sequence). After removal of 7 bases from V and 0 bases from J, the junction contained 21 bases not matched to a gene. CDR3 length equals 19 residues. CDR3 sequence: CAYRPRTGPSLLSGNTIYF. In nucleotides, the CDR3 is TGTGCCTACCGACCCAGGACAGGTCCCAGCTTACTCTCTGGAAACACCATATATTTT.

The chain joins TRBV3-1 (or the pseudogene TRBV3-2) to TRBJ2-1; 14 positions match TRBD2. In germline, CDR1 is LGHDT, CDR2 YNNKEL (reference sequence). This CDR3 comprises 15 residues. V lost 3 bases and J lost 6; bases outside the gene matches: 1. CDR3 sequence (DNA): TGTGCCAGCAGCCACGGGACTAGCGGGGGCAATGAGCAGTTCTTC. This encodes CASSHGTSGGNEQFF.

The chain links TRBV4-1 to TRBJ2-5; D perhaps matches TRBD1 (6 bases). The CDR3 loop spans 14 amino acids. Germline V CDR1 and CDR2: MGHRA, YSYEKL. The germline V and J ends were trimmed by 3 bases and 3 bases, with 11 bases remaining between them. CDR3 amino acids: CASSQRTAKETQYF. Here the CDR3 DNA reads TGCGCCAGCAGCCAGAGGACAGCAAAAGAGACCCAGTACTTC.

In this sample, this clone turned up a few times. The rearrangement links TRBV2 to TRBJ1-6, with D possibly being TRBD1 (5 bases). This CDR3 contains 16 residues. The germline V gene has CDR1 SNHLY and CDR2 FYNNEI. Trimming stripped 3 bases from V and 6 bases from J, with 15 bases between. The CDR3 is CASSDLPGGINSPLHF. The DNA of the CDR3 is TGTGCCAGCAGTGACCTCCCGGGGGGGATTAATTCACCCCTCCACTTT.

The V and J genes are TRBV7-2 and TRBJ1-1, with TRBD1 matching over 8 bases. Trimming took 5 bases from V and 4 from J; bases not matched to a gene: 9. From germline, CDR1 is SGHTA and CDR2 FQGNSA. The CDR3 consists of 15 residues. Here the CDR3 reads CASSLLGQVSTEAFF. As DNA, the CDR3 is TGTGCCAGCAGCCTCCTGGGACAGGTCAGCACTGAAGCTTTCTTT.

The chain employs TRBV30 and TRBJ1-3, with TRBD1 matching over 11 bases. This CDR3 is built from 13 residues. The germline V gene encodes CDR1 GTSNPN and CDR2 SVGIG (reference sequence). The DNA of the CDR3 is TGTGCTTACGGACAGGGGGCCGGAAACACCATATATTTT. Its protein product is CAYGQGAGNTIYF.

The V gene is TRBV25-1, the J gene TRBJ1-3, with D perhaps matching TRBD1 (5 bases). From germline, CDR1 is MGHDK and CDR2 SYGVNS. Trimming took 2 bases from V and 0 from J, leaving 11 bases between them. The CDR3 is 16 amino acids. CDR3 nucleotide sequence: TGTGCCAGCAGTGAAAGCCTGGGGCCCTCTGGAAACACCATATATTTT. Encoded protein: CASSESLGPSGNTIYF.

V and J are TRBV3-1 (or the pseudogene TRBV3-2) and TRBJ2-7; TRBD2 might be the D (7 bases). This CDR3 spans 12 amino acids. CDR1 LGHDT and CDR2 YNNKEL come from the germline V gene (reference sequence). The V gene lost 4 bases and the J gene lost 12 bases, with 16 bases spanning the gap. The CDR3, as DNA: TGTGCCAGCAGCCGGGGAGCGGGACAACTGTACTTC. Its translation is CASSRGAGQLYF.

The V gene is TRBV21-1, the J gene TRBJ1-1; the table's D call of TRBD1 was not tested on the DNA. TRBV21-1 is a listed pseudogene. This CDR3 region has 16 residues. The CDR3 DNA sequence: TGTGCCAGCAGCTCCCCCTTAGCTCGACAGCCTATTGAAGCTTTCTTT. It is translated as CASSSPLARQPIEAFF.

The chain couples TRBV28 to TRBJ2-1; 7 nucleotides line up with TRBD2. This CDR3 has 17 residues. V lost 7 bases, J lost 5 bases, and 17 bases stayed unmatched. Germline V CDR1 and CDR2: MDHEN, SYDVKM. The chain's CDR3 is CASTLTGGGLPDNEQFF. CDR3 in DNA: TGTGCCAGCACCCTAACGGGGGGAGGACTTCCTGACAATGAGCAGTTCTTC.

In this sample, this clone turned up once. V gene TRBV5-5 combines with J gene TRBJ1-1; D is uncertain. V lost 4 bases to trimming and J lost 1 base, with 11 bases between them. The CDR3 is 14 residues long. Per germline, CDR1 SGHKS and CDR2 YYEKEE (reference sequence). The CDR3, as DNA: TGTGCCAGCAGCGCACACAAACAGAACACTGAAGCTTTCTTT. As protein: CASSAHKQNTEAFF.

The chain uses TRBV18 and TRBJ2-2; a weak D match, TRBD1 (7 bases). The CDR3 consists of 15 residues. The V end was cut by 4 bases, the J end by 6 bases, with 15 bases between. Germline V gene sequence: CDR1 KGHSH, CDR2 LQKENI. CDR3 residues: CASSRDRAGPGELFF. CDR3 sequence (DNA): TGTGCCAGCTCACGCGACAGGGCGGGACCCGGGGAGCTGTTTTTT.

The chain employs TRBV5-1 and TRBJ1-1; D unclear. The ends were cut back, 1 base at V and 8 bases at J, with 12 bases in the middle. The CDR3 sequence is 13 residues long. CDR1 and CDR2 (germline): SGHRS, YFSETQ. Written as DNA, the CDR3 is TGCGCCAGCAGCTTGAGTCTACCGGGGGAAGCTTTCTTT. Its translation is CASSLSLPGEAFF. Looking up the rest from reference TRBV5-1 and TRBJ1-1 gives the full variable domain: KAGVTQTPRYLIKTRGQQVTLSCSPISGHRSVSWYQQTPGQGLQFLFEYFSETQRNKGNFPGRFSGRQFSNSRSEMNVSTLELGDSALYLCASSLSLPGEAFFGQGTRLTVV.

V is TRBV25-1 and J is TRBJ1-4; D possibly corresponds to TRBD1 (5 bases). This CDR3 spans 16 amino acids. CDR1 and CDR2 (germline): MGHDK, SYGVNS. With 3 bases removed from V and 7 bases from J, the gap between germline ends came to 18 bases. CDR3 amino acids: CASSDPRAGRAEKLFF. As DNA, the CDR3 is TGTGCCAGCAGTGACCCACGGGCCGGCAGGGCTGAAAAACTGTTTTTT.